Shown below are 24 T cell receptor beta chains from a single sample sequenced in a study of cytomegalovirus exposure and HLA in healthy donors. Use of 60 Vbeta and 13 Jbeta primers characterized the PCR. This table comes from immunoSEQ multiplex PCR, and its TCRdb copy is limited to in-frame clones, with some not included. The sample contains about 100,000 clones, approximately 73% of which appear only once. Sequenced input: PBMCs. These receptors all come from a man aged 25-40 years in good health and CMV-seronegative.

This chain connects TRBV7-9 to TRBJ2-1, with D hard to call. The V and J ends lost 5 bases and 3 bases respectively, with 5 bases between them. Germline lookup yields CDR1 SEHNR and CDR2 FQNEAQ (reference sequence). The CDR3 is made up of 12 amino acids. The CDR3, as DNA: TGTGCCAGCAGCCCAGACTACAATGAGCAGTTCTTC. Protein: CASSPDYNEQFF.

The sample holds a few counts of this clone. The CDR3 reads CASSLGQTTYEKLFF. The CDR3, as DNA: TGTGCCAGCAGCTTAGGACAGACCACCTATGAAAAACTGTTTTTT. The rearrangement joins TRBV7-2 to TRBJ1-4; perhaps TRBD1 as D (5 bases). Trimming shortened V by 1 base and J by 6 bases, and 12 bases separated the two germline ends. CDR1 and CDR2 from the germline V gene are SGHTA and FQGNSA. CDR3 length equals 15 residues.

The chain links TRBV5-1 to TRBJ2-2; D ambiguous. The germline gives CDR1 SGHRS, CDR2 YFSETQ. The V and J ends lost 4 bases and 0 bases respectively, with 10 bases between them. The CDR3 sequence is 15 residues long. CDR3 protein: CASSVSGSNTGELFF. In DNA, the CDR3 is TGCGCCAGCAGCGTGTCAGGTTCGAACACCGGGGAGCTGTTTTTT.

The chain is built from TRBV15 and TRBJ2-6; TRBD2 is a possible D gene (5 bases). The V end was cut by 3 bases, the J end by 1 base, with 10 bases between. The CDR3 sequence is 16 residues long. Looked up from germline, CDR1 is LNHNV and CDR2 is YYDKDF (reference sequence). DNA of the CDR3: TGTGCCACCAGCAGTGAGCCGGGGTCTGGGGCCAACGTCCTGACTTTC. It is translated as CATSSEPGSGANVLTF.

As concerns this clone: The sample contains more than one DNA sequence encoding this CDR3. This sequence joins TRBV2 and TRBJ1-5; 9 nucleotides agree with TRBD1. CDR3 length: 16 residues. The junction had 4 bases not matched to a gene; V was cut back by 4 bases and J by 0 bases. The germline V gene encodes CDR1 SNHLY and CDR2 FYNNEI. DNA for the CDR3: TGTGCCAGCAGTGTAACAGGGGGCAATAGCAATCAGCCCCAGCATTTT. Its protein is CASSVTGGNSNQPQHF.

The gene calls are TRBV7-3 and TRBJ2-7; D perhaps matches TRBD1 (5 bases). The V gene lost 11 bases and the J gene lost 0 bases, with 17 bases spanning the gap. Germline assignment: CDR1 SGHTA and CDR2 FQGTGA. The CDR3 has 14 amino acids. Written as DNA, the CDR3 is TGTGCCGTCAAAGGGGCTGGGGCCTCCTACGAGCAGTACTTC. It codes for CAVKGAGASYEQYF. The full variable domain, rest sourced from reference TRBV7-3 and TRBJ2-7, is GAGVSQTPSNKVTEKGKYVELRCDPISGHTALYWYRQSLGQGPEFLIYFQGTGAADDSGLPNDRFFAVRPEGSVSTLKIQRTERGDSAVYLCAVKGAGASYEQYFGPGTRLTVT.

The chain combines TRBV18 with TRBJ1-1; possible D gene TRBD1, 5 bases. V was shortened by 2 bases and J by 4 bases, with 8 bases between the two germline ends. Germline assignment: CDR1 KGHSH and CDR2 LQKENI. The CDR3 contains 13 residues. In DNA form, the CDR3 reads TGTGCCAGCTCACCATCAGGGATCACTGAAGCTTTCTTT. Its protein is CASSPSGITEAFF.

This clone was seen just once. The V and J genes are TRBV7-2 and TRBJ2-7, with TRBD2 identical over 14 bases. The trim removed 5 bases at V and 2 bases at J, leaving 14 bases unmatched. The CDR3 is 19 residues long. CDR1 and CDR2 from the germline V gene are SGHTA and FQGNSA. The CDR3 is CASSPRTGGLAGATYEQYF. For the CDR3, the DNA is TGTGCCAGCAGCCCCAGGACAGGGGGACTAGCGGGGGCAACCTACGAGCAGTACTTC.

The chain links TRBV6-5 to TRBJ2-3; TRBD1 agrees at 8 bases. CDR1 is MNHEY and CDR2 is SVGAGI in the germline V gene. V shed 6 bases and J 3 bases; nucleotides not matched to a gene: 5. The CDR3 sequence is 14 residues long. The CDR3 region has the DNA TGTGCCAGCAGACAGGGGGGCGAGACAGATACGCAGTATTTT. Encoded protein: CASRQGGETDTQYF.

DNA of the CDR3: TGTGCCAGCTCACCAATAACAGGGGGCAGCGGGGAGCTGTTTTTT. Its translation is CASSPITGGSGELFF. V and J are TRBV18 and TRBJ2-2, with 9 bases aligning to TRBD1. This CDR3 has 15 amino acids. V lost 2 bases, J lost 7 bases, and 5 bases stayed unmatched. Germline V gene sequence: CDR1 KGHSH, CDR2 LQKENI.

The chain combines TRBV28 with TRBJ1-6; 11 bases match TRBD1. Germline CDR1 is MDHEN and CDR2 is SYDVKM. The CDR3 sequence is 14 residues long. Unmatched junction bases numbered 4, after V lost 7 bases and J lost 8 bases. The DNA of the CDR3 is TGTGCCAGCATAGGACAGGGGGCTTATTCACCCCTCCACTTT. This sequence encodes CASIGQGAYSPLHF.

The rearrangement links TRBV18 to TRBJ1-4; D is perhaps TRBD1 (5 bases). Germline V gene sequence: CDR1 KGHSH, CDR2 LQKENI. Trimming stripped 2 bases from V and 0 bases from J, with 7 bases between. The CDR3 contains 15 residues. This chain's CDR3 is CASSPIGATNEKLFF. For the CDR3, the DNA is TGTGCCAGCTCACCAATAGGGGCAACTAATGAAAAACTGTTTTTT. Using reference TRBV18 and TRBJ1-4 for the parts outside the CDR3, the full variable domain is NAGVMQNPRHLVRRRGQEARLRCSPMKGHSHVYWYRQLPEEGLKFMVYLQKENIIDESGMPKERFSAEFPKEGPSILRIQQVVRGDSAAYFCASSPIGATNEKLFFGSGTQLSVL.

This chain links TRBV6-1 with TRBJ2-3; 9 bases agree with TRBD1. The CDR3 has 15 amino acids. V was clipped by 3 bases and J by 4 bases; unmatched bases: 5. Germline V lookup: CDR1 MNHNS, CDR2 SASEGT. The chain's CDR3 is CASSEHRGQSDTQYF. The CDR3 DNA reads TGTGCCAGCAGTGAGCACAGGGGGCAGTCAGATACGCAGTATTTT.

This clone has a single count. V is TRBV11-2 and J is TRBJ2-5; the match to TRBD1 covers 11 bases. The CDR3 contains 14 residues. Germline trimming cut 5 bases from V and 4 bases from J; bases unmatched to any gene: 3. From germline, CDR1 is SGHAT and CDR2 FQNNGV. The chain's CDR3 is CASSQGTGGETQYF. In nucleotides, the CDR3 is TGTGCCAGCAGCCAAGGGACAGGGGGAGAGACCCAGTACTTC.

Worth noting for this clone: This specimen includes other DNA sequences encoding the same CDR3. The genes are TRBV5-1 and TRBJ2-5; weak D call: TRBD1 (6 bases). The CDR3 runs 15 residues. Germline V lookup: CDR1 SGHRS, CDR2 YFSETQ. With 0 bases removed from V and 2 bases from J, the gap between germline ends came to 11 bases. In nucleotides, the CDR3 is TGCGCCAGCAGCTTGGATGGCAGGGGACAAGAGACCCAGTACTTC. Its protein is CASSLDGRGQETQYF.

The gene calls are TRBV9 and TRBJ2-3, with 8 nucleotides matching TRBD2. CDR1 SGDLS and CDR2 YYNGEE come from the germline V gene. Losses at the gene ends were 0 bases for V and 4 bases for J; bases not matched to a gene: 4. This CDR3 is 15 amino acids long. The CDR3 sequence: CASSVDSGAADTQYF. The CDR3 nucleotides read TGTGCCAGCAGCGTAGATAGCGGGGCGGCAGATACGCAGTATTTT. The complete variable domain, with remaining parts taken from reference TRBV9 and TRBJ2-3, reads DSGVTQTPKHLITATGQRVTLRCSPRSGDLSVYWYQQSLDQGLQFLIQYYNGEERAKGNILERFSAQQFPDLHSELNLSSLELGDSALYFCASSVDSGAADTQYFGPGTRLTVL.

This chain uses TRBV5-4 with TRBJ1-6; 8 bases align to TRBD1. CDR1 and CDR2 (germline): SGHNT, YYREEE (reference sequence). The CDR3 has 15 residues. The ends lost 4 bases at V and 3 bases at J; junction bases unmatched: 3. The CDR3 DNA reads TGTGCCAGCAGCGATGGACAGGGCTATAATTCACCCCTCCACTTT. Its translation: CASSDGQGYNSPLHF.

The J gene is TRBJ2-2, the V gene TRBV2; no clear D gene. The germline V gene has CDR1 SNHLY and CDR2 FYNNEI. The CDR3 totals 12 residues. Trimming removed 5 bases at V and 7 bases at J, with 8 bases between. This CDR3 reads CASSLPVGELFF. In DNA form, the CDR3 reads TGTGCCAGCAGTCTCCCGGTCGGGGAGCTGTTTTTT.

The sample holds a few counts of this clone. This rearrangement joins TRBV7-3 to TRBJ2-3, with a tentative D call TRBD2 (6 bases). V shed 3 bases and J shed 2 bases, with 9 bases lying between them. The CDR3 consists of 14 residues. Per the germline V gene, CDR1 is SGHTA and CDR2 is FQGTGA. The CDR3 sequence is CASSLGGATDTQYF. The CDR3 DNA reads TGTGCCAGCAGCTTGGGGGGTGCCACAGATACGCAGTATTTT.

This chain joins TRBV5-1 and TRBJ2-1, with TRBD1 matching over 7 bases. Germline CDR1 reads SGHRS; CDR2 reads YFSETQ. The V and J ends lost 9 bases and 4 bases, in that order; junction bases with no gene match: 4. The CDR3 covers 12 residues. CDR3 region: CAIAGGYNEQFF. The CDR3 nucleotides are TGCGCCATAGCAGGGGGTTACAATGAGCAGTTCTTC.

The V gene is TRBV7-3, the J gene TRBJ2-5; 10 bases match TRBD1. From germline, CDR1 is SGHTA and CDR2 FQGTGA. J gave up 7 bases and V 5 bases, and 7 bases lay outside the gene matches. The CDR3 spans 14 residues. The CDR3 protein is CASSPGTGAVTQYF. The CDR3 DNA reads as TGTGCCAGCAGCCCTGGGACAGGGGCTGTGACCCAGTACTTC.

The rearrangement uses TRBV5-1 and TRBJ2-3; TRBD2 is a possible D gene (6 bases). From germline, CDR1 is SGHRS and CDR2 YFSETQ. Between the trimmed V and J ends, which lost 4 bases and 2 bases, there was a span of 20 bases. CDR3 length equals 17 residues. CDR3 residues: CASSPGRISGSTDTQYF. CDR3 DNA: TGCGCCAGCAGCCCGGGGAGGATTAGCGGCTCCACAGATACGCAGTATTTT.

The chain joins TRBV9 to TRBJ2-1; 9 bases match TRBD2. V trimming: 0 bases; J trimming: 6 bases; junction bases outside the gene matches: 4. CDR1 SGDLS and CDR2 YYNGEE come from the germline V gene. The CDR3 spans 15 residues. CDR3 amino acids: CASSVGGGAGNEQFF. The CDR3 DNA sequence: TGTGCCAGCAGCGTAGGCGGGGGGGCCGGCAATGAGCAGTTCTTC. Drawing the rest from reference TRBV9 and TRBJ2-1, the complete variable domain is DSGVTQTPKHLITATGQRVTLRCSPRSGDLSVYWYQQSLDQGLQFLIQYYNGEERAKGNILERFSAQQFPDLHSELNLSSLELGDSALYFCASSVGGGAGNEQFFGPGTRLTVL.

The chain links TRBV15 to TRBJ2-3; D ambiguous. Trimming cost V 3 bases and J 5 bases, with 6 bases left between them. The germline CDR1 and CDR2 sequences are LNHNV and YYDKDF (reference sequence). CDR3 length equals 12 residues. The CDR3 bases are TGTGCCACCAGCAGCCAGTTAGATACGCAGTATTTT. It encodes CATSSQLDTQYF.